This TCR beta chain is drawn from a study of T cells after posttransplantation cyclophosphamide. Profiling relied on immunoSEQ multiplex PCR, and the TCRdb table lists in-frame clones only, not all of them. The sample yields 15,000 to 20,000 clones, roughly 87% seen once. Cyclophosphamide on days +3 and +4 followed busulfan-fludarabine conditioning and a marrow graft. Germline V lookup: CDR1 MDHEN, CDR2 SYDVKM. Trimming took 6 bases from V and 0 from J; bases not matched to a gene: 4. The CDR3 has 15 residues. The sample consisted of PBMCs, taken after allogeneic stem cell transplant with posttransplant cyclophosphamide. V usage is TRBV28 and J usage is TRBJ2-7; 11 positions agree with TRBD1. The clonotype originates from a female patient between 40 and 50 years old who received an allogeneic stem cell transplant from a related donor, was CMV-positive, and had no GVHD. Some of the T cells might come from the graft donor. This CDR3 reads CASSTGTGGSYEQYF. The CDR3 region has the DNA TGTGCCAGCAGCACCGGGACAGGGGGCTCCTACGAGCAGTACTTC.